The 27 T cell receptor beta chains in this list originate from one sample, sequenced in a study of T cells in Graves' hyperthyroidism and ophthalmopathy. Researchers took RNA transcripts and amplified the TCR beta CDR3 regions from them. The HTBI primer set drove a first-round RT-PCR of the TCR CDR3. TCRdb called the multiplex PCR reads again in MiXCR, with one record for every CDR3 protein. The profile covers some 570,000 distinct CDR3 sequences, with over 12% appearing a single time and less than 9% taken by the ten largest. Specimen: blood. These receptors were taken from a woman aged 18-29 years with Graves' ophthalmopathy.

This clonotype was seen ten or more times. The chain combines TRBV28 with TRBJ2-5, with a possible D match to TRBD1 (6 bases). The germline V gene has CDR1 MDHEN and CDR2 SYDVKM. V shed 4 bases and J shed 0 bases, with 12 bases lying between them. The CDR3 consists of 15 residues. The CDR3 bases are TGTGCCAGCAGTTCCCTGGGACAAAACCAAGAGACCCAGTACTTC. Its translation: CASSSLGQNQETQYF.

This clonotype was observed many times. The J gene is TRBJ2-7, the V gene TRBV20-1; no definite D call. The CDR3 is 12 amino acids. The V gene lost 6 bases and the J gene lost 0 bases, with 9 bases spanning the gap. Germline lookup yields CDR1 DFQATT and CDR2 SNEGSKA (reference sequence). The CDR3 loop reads CSASRYSYEQYF. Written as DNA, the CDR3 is TGCAGTGCCAGTAGGTACTCCTACGAGCAGTACTTC.

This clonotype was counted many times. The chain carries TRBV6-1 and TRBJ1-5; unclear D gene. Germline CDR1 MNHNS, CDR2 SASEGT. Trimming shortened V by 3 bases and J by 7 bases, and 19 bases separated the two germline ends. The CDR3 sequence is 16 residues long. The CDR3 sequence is CASSESVADSPQPQHF. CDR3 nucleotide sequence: TGTGCCAGCAGTGAGTCAGTGGCGGATAGCCCCCAGCCCCAGCATTTT.

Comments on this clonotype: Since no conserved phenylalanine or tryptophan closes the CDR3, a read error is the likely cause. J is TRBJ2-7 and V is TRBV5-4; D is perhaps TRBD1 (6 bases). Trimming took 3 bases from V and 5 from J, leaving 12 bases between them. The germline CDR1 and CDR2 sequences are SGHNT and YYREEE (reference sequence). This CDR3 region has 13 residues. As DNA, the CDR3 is TGTGCCAGCAGCTCCCGGACAGAAAACGAGCAGTACCTC. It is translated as CASSSRTENEQYL.

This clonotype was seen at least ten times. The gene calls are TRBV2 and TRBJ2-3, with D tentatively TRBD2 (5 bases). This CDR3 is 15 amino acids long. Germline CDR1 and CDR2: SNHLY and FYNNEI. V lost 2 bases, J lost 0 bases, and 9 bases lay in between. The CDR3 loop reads CASSETGSSTDTQYF. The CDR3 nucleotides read TGTGCCAGCAGTGAAACGGGATCTAGCACAGATACGCAGTATTTT.

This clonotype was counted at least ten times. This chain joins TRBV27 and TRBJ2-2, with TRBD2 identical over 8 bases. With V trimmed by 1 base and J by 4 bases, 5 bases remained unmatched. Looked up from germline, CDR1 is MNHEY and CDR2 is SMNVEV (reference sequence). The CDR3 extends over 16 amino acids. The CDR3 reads CASSLLGGRRTGELFF. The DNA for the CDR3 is TGTGCCAGCAGTTTATTAGGCGGGAGGCGCACCGGGGAGCTGTTTTTT.

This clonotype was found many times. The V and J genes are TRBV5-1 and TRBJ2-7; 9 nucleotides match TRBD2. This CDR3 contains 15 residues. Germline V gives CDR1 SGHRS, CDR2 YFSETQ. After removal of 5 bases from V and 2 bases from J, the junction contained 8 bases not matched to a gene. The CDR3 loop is CASRSLAGRPYEQYF. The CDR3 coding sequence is TGCGCCAGCAGATCCCTAGCGGGACGTCCCTACGAGCAGTACTTC. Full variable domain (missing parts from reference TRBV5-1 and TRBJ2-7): KAGVTQTPRYLIKTRGQQVTLSCSPISGHRSVSWYQQTPGQGLQFLFEYFSETQRNKGNFPGRFSGRQFSNSRSEMNVSTLELGDSALYLCASRSLAGRPYEQYFGPGTRLTVT.

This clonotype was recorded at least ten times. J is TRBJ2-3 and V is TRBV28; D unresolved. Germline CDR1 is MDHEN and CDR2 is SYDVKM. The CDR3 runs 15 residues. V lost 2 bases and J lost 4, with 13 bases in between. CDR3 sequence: CASSLAGSPADTQYF. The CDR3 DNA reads TGTGCCAGCAGTTTAGCCGGAAGTCCGGCAGATACGCAGTATTTT.

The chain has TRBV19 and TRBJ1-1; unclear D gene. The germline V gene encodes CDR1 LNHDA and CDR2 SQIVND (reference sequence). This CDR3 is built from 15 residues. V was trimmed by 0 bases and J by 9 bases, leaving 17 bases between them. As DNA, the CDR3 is TGTGCCAGTAGTATAGACAAAAACAGAGCAAGCAAAGCTTTCTTT. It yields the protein CASSIDKNRASKAFF.

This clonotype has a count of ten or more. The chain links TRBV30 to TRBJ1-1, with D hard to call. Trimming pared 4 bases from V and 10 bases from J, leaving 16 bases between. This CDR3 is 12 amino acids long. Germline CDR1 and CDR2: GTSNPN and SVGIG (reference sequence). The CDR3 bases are TGTGCCTGGACCACCTCGGGCGGAGGAGCTTTCTTT. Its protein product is CAWTTSGGGAFF.

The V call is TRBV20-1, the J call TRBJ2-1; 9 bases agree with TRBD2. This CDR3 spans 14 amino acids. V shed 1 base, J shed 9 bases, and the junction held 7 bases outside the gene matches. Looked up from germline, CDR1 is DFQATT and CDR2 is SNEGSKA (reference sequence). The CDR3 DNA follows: TGCAGTGCTAGAGTGGCGGGAGGGCCCGGTGAGCAGTTCTTC. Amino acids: CSARVAGGPGEQFF.

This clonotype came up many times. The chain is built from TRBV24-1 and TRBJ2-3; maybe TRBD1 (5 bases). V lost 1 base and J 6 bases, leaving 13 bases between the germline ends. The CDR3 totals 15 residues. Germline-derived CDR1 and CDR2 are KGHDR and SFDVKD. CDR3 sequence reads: CATSDFSRAGDTQYF. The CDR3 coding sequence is TGTGCCACCAGTGATTTCTCCAGGGCCGGGGATACGCAGTATTTT.

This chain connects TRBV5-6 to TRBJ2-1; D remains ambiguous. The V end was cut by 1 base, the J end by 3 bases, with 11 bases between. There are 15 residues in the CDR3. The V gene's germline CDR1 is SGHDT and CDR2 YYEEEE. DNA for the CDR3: TGTGCCAGCAGCTTGTGGGCAGAATTCTACAATGAGCAGTTCTTC. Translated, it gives CASSLWAEFYNEQFF.

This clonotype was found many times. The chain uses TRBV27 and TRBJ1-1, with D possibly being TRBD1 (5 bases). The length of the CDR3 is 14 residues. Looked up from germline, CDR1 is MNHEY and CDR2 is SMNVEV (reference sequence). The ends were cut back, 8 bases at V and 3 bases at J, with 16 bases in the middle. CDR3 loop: CASSETAGDTEAFF. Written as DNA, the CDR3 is TGTGCCAGCTCTGAGACAGCCGGGGACACTGAAGCTTTCTTT.

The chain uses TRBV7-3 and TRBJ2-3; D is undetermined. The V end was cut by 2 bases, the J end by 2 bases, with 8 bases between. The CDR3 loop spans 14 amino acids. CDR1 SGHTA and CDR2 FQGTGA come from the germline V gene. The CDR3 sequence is CASSLGRNTDTQYF. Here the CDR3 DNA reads TGTGCCAGCAGCTTAGGGCGGAACACAGATACGCAGTATTTT.

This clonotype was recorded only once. This chain's CDR3 is CASSYVYEQFF. The CDR3 nucleotides read TGTGCCAGCAGTTACGTCTACGAGCAGTTCTTC. V and J are TRBV6-2 or TRBV6-3 and TRBJ2-7; the D is unclear. The assigned J gene may be wrong: the sequence end matches TRBJ2-1 better. Germline V gene lookup returns CDR1 MNHEY and CDR2 SVGEGT. This CDR3 comprises 11 residues.

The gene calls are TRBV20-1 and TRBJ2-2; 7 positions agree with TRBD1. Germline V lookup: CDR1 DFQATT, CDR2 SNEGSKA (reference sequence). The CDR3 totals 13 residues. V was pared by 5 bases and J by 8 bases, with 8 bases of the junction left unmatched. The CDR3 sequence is CSARTGVRGELFF. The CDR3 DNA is TGCAGTGCTCGCACAGGGGTTAGGGGGGAGCTGTTTTTT.

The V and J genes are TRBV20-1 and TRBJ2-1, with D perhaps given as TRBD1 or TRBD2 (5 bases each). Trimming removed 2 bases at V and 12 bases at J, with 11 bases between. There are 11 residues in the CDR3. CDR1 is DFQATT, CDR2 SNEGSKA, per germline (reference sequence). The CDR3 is CSARLSGGQFF. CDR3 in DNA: TGCAGTGCTAGACTCAGTGGGGGGCAGTTCTTC.

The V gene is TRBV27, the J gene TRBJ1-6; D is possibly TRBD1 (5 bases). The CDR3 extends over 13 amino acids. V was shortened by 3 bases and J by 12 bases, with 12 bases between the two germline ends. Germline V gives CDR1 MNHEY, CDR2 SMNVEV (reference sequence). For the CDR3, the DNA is TGTGCCAGCAGTTTGTATGGGACCCAACCCCTCCACTTT. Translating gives CASSLYGTQPLHF.

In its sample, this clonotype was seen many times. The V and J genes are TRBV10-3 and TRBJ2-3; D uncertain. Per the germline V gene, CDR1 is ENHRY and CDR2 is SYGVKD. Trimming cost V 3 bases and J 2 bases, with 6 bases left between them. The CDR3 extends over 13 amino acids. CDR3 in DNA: TGTGCCATCAGTGACCTTTCCACAGATACGCAGTATTTT. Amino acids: CAISDLSTDTQYF.

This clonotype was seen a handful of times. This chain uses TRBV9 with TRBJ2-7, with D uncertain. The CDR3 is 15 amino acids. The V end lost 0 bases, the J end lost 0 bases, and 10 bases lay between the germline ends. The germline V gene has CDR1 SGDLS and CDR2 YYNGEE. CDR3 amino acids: CASSVGYGSSYEQYF. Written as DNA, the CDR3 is TGTGCCAGCAGCGTAGGGTATGGGTCCTCCTACGAGCAGTACTTC.

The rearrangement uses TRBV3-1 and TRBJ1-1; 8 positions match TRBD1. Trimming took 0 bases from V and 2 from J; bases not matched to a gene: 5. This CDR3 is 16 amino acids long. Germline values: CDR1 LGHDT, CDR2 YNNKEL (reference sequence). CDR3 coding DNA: TGTGCCAGCAGCCAAGACTGGACAGGGTTAAACACTGAAGCTTTCTTT. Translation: CASSQDWTGLNTEAFF.

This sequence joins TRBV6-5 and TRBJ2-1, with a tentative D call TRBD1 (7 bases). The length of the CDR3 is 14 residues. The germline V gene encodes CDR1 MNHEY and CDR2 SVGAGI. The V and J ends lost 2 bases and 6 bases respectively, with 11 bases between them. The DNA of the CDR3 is TGTGCCAGCAGTTACCTGCAGGGGGGCAATGAGCAGTTCTTC. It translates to CASSYLQGGNEQFF.

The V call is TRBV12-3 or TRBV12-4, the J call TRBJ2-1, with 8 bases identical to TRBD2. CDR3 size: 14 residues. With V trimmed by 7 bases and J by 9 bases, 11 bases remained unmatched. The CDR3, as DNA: TGTGCCAGCAATCTAGGACTAGCTGTCAGTGAGCAGTTCTTC. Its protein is CASNLGLAVSEQFF.

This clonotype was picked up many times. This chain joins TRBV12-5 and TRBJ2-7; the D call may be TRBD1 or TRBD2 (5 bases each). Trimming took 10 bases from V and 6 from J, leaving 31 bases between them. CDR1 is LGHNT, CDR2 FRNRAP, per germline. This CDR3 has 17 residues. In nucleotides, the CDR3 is TGTGCTACAGTCAGAGAGGGGAGCGGCCCTATTAGCGCCGAGCAGTACTTC. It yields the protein CATVREGSGPISAEQYF. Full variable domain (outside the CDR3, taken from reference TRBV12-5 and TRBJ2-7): DARVTQTPRHKVTEMGQEVTMRCQPILGHNTVFWYRQTMMQGLELLAYFRNRAPLDDSGMPKDRFSAEMPDATLATLKIQPSEPRDSAVYFCATVREGSGPISAEQYFGPGTRLTVT.

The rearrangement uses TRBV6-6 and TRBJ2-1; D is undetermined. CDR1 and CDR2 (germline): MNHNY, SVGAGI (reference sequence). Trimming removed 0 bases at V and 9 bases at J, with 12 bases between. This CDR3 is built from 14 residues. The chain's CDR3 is CASSYSTVLPEQFF. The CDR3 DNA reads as TGTGCCAGCAGTTACTCCACAGTGCTCCCTGAGCAGTTCTTC.

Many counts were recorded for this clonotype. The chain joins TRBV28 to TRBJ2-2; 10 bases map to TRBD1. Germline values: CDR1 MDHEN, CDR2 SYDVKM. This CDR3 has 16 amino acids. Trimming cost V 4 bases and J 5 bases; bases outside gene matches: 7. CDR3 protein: CASSSDRGRWTGELFF. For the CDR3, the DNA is TGTGCCAGCAGTTCCGACAGGGGGCGGTGGACCGGGGAGCTGTTTTTT.